The 14 T cell receptor beta chains below were found in one sample sequenced in a study of blood T cell repertoires in COVID-19. Measured with immunoSEQ multiplex PCR; TCRdb has only the in-frame clones, and not every one. The sample holds roughly 180,000 clones, roughly 80% seen once. Specimen: PBMCs or T cells enriched from blood (not recorded which). The receptors were sampled from a man aged 55 to 70 who had been exposed to COVID-19.

The rearrangement links TRBV5-6 to TRBJ2-5; D might be TRBD2 (6 bases). CDR1 and CDR2 from the germline V gene are SGHDT and YYEEEE. V was shortened by 4 bases and J by 0 bases, with 16 bases between the two germline ends. This CDR3 has 16 amino acids. CDR3 sequence reads: CASSTPGTENQETQYF. The CDR3 nucleotides read TGTGCCAGCAGCACTCCCGGGACTGAGAACCAAGAGACCCAGTACTTC.

This chain links TRBV5-4 with TRBJ2-1; tentative D call: TRBD2 (6 bases). With 0 bases removed from V and 12 bases from J, the gap between germline ends came to 13 bases. The CDR3 runs to 13 residues. CDR1 and CDR2 (germline): SGHNT, YYREEE (reference sequence). CDR3 protein: CASSLVPSEGQFF. In nucleotides, the CDR3 is TGTGCCAGCAGCTTGGTACCTTCGGAGGGGCAGTTCTTC.

The CDR3 here is CASSPGTSGKYQETQYF. Here the CDR3 DNA reads TGCGCCAGCAGCCCTGGGACTAGCGGGAAGTACCAAGAGACCCAGTACTTC. J is TRBJ2-5 and V is TRBV4-1; 13 bases match TRBD2. The CDR3 consists of 17 residues. V shed 4 bases, J shed 0 bases, and the junction held 5 bases outside the gene matches. CDR1 MGHRA and CDR2 YSYEKL come from the germline V gene.

The chain's CDR3 is CASSVRTGGWDEKLFF. In DNA, the CDR3 is TGTGCCAGCAGTGTTAGGACAGGGGGCTGGGACGAAAAACTGTTTTTT. The rearrangement links TRBV6-1 to TRBJ1-4; 11 bases fit TRBD1. CDR1 is MNHNS and CDR2 is SASEGT in the germline V gene. CDR3 length: 16 residues. V shed 4 bases and J 8 bases; nucleotides not matched to a gene: 9.

The chain carries TRBV6-6 and TRBJ1-3; the D is unclear. Trimming stripped 0 bases from V and 0 bases from J, with 6 bases between. CDR1 and CDR2 (germline): MNHNY, SVGAGI (reference sequence). The CDR3 is 15 residues long. The CDR3 loop is CASSYSGVSGNTIYF. The DNA for the CDR3 is TGTGCCAGCAGTTACTCCGGGGTCTCTGGAAACACCATATATTTT.

J is TRBJ1-6 and V is TRBV10-3; the match to TRBD1 covers 11 bases. CDR1 is ENHRY and CDR2 is SYGVKD in the germline V gene. The ends lost 7 bases at V and 7 bases at J; junction bases unmatched: 9. The CDR3 is 16 residues long. The CDR3 coding sequence is TGTGCCATCACCATAGGACAGGGGGCGCGGAATTCACCCCTCCACTTT. It encodes CAITIGQGARNSPLHF.

V is TRBV24-1 and J is TRBJ2-2, with 7 bases matching TRBD1. The ends lost 4 bases at V and 1 base at J; junction bases unmatched: 2. Germline V gives CDR1 KGHDR, CDR2 SFDVKD. There are 15 residues in the CDR3. CDR3 sequence (DNA): TGTGCCACCAGTGACCGGACAGGGAACACCGGGGAGCTGTTTTTT. This translates into CATSDRTGNTGELFF.

This clone was recorded a few times. The J gene is TRBJ1-3, the V gene TRBV2, with D unresolved. Trimming left V 3 bases short and J 0 bases short, with 6 bases between. CDR3 length equals 14 residues. Germline lookup yields CDR1 SNHLY and CDR2 FYNNEI. Written as DNA, the CDR3 is TGTGCCAGCAGTGAGACATTCTCTGGAAACACCATATATTTT. Translation gives CASSETFSGNTIYF.

CDR3 sequence: CASSWKGTGWTEAFF. The CDR3 DNA reads as TGTGCCAGCAGTTGGAAGGGGACAGGGTGGACTGAAGCTTTCTTT. The chain links TRBV28 to TRBJ1-1; 9 nucleotides match TRBD1. This CDR3 has 15 amino acids. The V gene's germline CDR1 is MDHEN and CDR2 SYDVKM. V shed 4 bases, J shed 5 bases, and the junction held 8 bases outside the gene matches.

The V and J genes are TRBV7-8 and TRBJ2-7; 9 nucleotides line up with TRBD1. CDR1 and CDR2 from the germline V gene are SGHVS and FQNEAQ. The CDR3 extends over 13 amino acids. V was pared by 3 bases and J by 5 bases, with 2 bases of the junction left unmatched. The CDR3 is CASSLGDRDEQYF. For the CDR3, the DNA is TGTGCCAGCAGCTTGGGGGACAGGGACGAGCAGTACTTC.

The chain links TRBV28 to TRBJ2-3, with D hard to call. This CDR3 has 12 residues. The V gene lost 5 bases and the J gene lost 5 bases, with 8 bases spanning the gap. Germline V gene sequence: CDR1 MDHEN, CDR2 SYDVKM. The CDR3 bases are TGTGCCAGCAGTACCCTAGAAGATACGCAGTATTTT. This codes for CASSTLEDTQYF.

The rearrangement joins TRBV5-1 to TRBJ2-1; 10 nucleotides align to TRBD1. CDR1 and CDR2 from the germline V gene are SGHRS and YFSETQ. The CDR3 has 15 amino acids. Germline trimming cut 3 bases from V and 4 bases from J; bases unmatched to any gene: 4. This chain's CDR3 is CASSWTGGEYNEQFF. The DNA for the CDR3 is TGCGCCAGCAGCTGGACAGGGGGAGAATACAATGAGCAGTTCTTC.

The V gene is TRBV19, the J gene TRBJ2-2, with TRBD1 identical over 8 bases. The germline gives CDR1 LNHDA, CDR2 SQIVND (reference sequence). Trimming cost V 10 bases and J 2 bases; bases outside gene matches: 3. This CDR3 region has 13 residues. The CDR3 sequence is CATGTGNTGELFF. The CDR3 DNA reads as TGTGCCACGGGGACAGGAAACACCGGGGAGCTGTTTTTT.

The V gene is TRBV10-2, the J gene TRBJ1-1; 8 nucleotides line up with TRBD1. Per germline, CDR1 WSHSY and CDR2 SAAADI. V was clipped by 10 bases and J by 4 bases; unmatched bases: 5. CDR3 size: 12 residues. The CDR3 loop reads CATQTGGTEAFF. The CDR3 DNA is TGCGCCACTCAAACAGGGGGCACTGAAGCTTTCTTT.